These 19 T cell receptor beta chains were all obtained from the same sample, sequenced in a study of spatial heterogeneity in lung cancer. Documented time point: sample taken at primary tumor resection. No antigen has been assigned to these receptors. TCRdb reanalysed the 5' RACE reads using MiXCR and keeps one entry per CDR3 protein. In the table there are 9,800 or so distinct CDR3 sequences, around 6% of which are singletons. Notes on the study in general: It was found that expanded intratumoral alpha and beta TCR counts tracked tumor mutation counts.

Sample: lung tumor tissue, taken at surgery. Receptors were obtained from a male donor with early-stage non-small cell lung cancer.

This clonotype was observed at least ten times. V usage is TRBV6-1 and J usage is TRBJ1-5, with D hard to call. The CDR3 is made up of 13 amino acids. The V gene lost 6 bases and the J gene lost 7 bases, with 13 bases spanning the gap. The germline V gene encodes CDR1 MNHNS and CDR2 SASEGT. The CDR3 protein is CASSPEVGQPQHF. For the CDR3, the DNA is TGTGCCAGCAGCCCAGAGGTGGGACAGCCCCAGCATTTT.

The table lists this clonotype with many counts. The chain employs TRBV20-1 and TRBJ1-2, with no clear D. CDR3 length: 11 amino acids. Germline lookup yields CDR1 DFQATT and CDR2 SNEGSKA (reference sequence). Trimming removed 2 bases from V and 10 bases from J, with 11 bases in between. CDR3 sequence (DNA): TGCAGTGCTAGAAGTTTGCCTGACTACACCTTC. This encodes CSARSLPDYTF.

This chain links TRBV4-1 with TRBJ2-3; the match to TRBD1 covers 7 bases. This CDR3 is built from 15 residues. The V gene's germline CDR1 is MGHRA and CDR2 YSYEKL. The V and J ends lost 2 bases and 2 bases, in that order; junction bases with no gene match: 4. The CDR3 loop is CASSQIRGSTDTQYF. The CDR3, as DNA: TGCGCCAGCAGCCAAATCAGGGGGTCCACAGATACGCAGTATTTT.

The rearrangement links TRBV7-8 to TRBJ2-5, with 8 bases identical to TRBD1. Germline V lookup: CDR1 SGHVS, CDR2 FQNEAQ. J lost 2 bases, V lost 5 bases, and 1 base had no gene match. This CDR3 contains 13 residues. The CDR3 loop reads CASSRDRQETQYF. CDR3 nucleotide sequence: TGTGCCAGCAGCCGGGACAGGCAAGAGACCCAGTACTTC.

This clonotype was found many times. V gene TRBV15 combines with J gene TRBJ1-1, with D possibly matching TRBD1 (6 bases). The CDR3 extends over 14 amino acids. Looked up from germline, CDR1 is LNHNV and CDR2 is YYDKDF (reference sequence). V was cut by 0 bases and J by 8 bases, with 13 bases left in between. The CDR3 here is CATSRDLAGVEAFF. The CDR3 region has the DNA TGTGCCACCAGCAGAGATCTAGCAGGGGTCGAAGCTTTCTTT.

This clonotype was counted many times. This chain joins TRBV3-1 and TRBJ2-1, with D maybe TRBD2 (5 bases). This CDR3 comprises 15 residues. The ends were cut back, 7 bases at V and 5 bases at J, with 18 bases in the middle. Per germline, CDR1 LGHDT and CDR2 YNNKEL (reference sequence). In nucleotides, the CDR3 is TGTGCCAGCACCGCCACTTCGGGATCCCACAATGAGCAGTTCTTC. It is translated as CASTATSGSHNEQFF.

This clonotype has at least ten counts. The V and J genes are TRBV6-1 and TRBJ2-3; 8 bases fit TRBD1. In germline, CDR1 is MNHNS, CDR2 SASEGT. J was trimmed by 2 bases and V by 0 bases; bases with no gene match: 4. The CDR3 length is 16 residues. CDR3 nucleotide sequence: TGTGCCAGCAGTGAAGCGGACAGGGTAATCACAGATACGCAGTATTTT. Translation: CASSEADRVITDTQYF.

By sample share, this clonotype is medium-sized. The rearrangement joins TRBV7-2 to TRBJ2-2; 10 bases agree with TRBD1. CDR3 length: 15 residues. The ends lost 7 bases at V and 6 bases at J; junction bases unmatched: 8. Germline assignment: CDR1 SGHTA and CDR2 FQGNSA. The chain's CDR3 is CASTSGTGVSGELFF. CDR3 coding DNA: TGTGCCAGCACCTCCGGGACAGGGGTATCCGGGGAGCTGTTTTTT.

This clonotype was seen at least ten times. The chain links TRBV10-3 to TRBJ2-1; TRBD2 matches 10 bases. The CDR3 runs to 21 residues. V dropped 7 bases and J dropped 0; count of bases not matched to a gene: 21. The germline CDR1 and CDR2 sequences are ENHRY and SYGVKD. CDR3 residues: CAIKDPSGSRGFSHSYNEQFF. CDR3 DNA sequence: TGTGCCATCAAGGATCCTAGCGGGAGCAGAGGGTTCTCGCACTCCTACAATGAGCAGTTCTTC.

This clonotype was observed many times. The chain recombines TRBV7-9 with TRBJ1-1; D may be TRBD1 (5 bases). The CDR3 is 15 residues long. V shed 4 bases and J shed 1 base, with 13 bases lying between them. The V gene's germline CDR1 is SEHNR and CDR2 FQNEAQ (reference sequence). The CDR3 here is CASSSAWGGNTEAFF. DNA of the CDR3: TGTGCCAGCAGCTCCGCGTGGGGGGGGAACACTGAAGCTTTCTTT.

This clonotype was recorded at least ten times. The chain has TRBV7-2 and TRBJ2-1; no clear D. V was trimmed by 6 bases and J by 8 bases, leaving 14 bases between them. From germline, CDR1 is SGHTA and CDR2 FQGNSA. This CDR3 has 13 amino acids. The CDR3 loop is CASSSPPRYEQFF. In DNA, the CDR3 is TGTGCCAGCAGTTCTCCCCCGAGGTATGAGCAGTTCTTC.

This clonotype was observed many times. The chain couples TRBV10-3 to TRBJ2-1; no clear D gene. V lost 0 bases to trimming and J lost 9 bases, with 6 bases between them. Per the germline V gene, CDR1 is ENHRY and CDR2 is SYGVKD. CDR3 length equals 12 residues. The CDR3 protein is CAISESESEQFF. CDR3 nucleotide sequence: TGTGCCATCAGTGAGTCGGAATCTGAGCAGTTCTTC.

This clonotype was counted many times. This chain uses TRBV28 with TRBJ2-7; 10 nucleotides match TRBD2. With 3 bases clipped from V and 5 bases from J, the junction kept 4 bases outside the gene matches. Germline V gives CDR1 MDHEN, CDR2 SYDVKM. There are 14 residues in the CDR3. CDR3 DNA sequence: TGTGCCAGCAGTTTTGGAGCGGGGGGGCACGAGCAGTACGTC. Protein: CASSFGAGGHEQYV.

This clonotype was picked up many times. The CDR3 here is CASSFGHPNEQFF. The CDR3 DNA reads TGTGCCAGCAGTTTTGGCCATCCCAATGAGCAGTTCTTC. This chain uses TRBV28 with TRBJ2-1; D not certain. V was shortened by 3 bases and J by 6 bases, with 9 bases between the two germline ends. The CDR3 runs 13 residues. CDR1 and CDR2 (germline): MDHEN, SYDVKM.

This clonotype showed up just a few times. The chain has TRBV28 and TRBJ2-3, with D tentatively TRBD2 (6 bases). CDR3 size: 13 residues. CDR1 and CDR2 from the germline V gene are MDHEN and SYDVKM. Trimming pared 7 bases from V and 6 bases from J, leaving 14 bases between. The CDR3 DNA follows: TGTGCCAGCACTCTCGGCGGGGTCGATACGCAGTATTTT. Translation: CASTLGGVDTQYF.

This clonotype occurred many times. This chain connects TRBV5-1 to TRBJ1-1; no definite D call. Trimming shortened V by 0 bases and J by 4 bases, and 19 bases separated the two germline ends. This CDR3 is 17 amino acids long. Germline assignment: CDR1 SGHRS and CDR2 YFSETQ. The CDR3: CASSLESGYALGTEAFF. The CDR3 DNA sequence: TGCGCCAGCAGCTTGGAGTCAGGTTACGCCCTGGGCACTGAAGCTTTCTTT.

This clonotype is medium-sized within its sample. V gene TRBV10-1 combines with J gene TRBJ2-7; the D gene is possibly TRBD2 (5 bases). V lost 4 bases to trimming and J lost 6 bases, with 13 bases between them. The CDR3 is made up of 13 amino acids. The germline V gene has CDR1 WNHNN and CDR2 SYGVQD (reference sequence). CDR3 residues: CASSVQQAGEQYF. CDR3 nucleotides: TGCGCCAGCAGTGTTCAGCAGGCGGGCGAGCAGTACTTC.

This clonotype was found many times. V gene TRBV12-3 or TRBV12-4 combines with J gene TRBJ2-3, with D perhaps TRBD2 (5 bases). With 1 base removed from V and 6 bases from J, the gap between germline ends came to 11 bases. The CDR3 is made up of 14 amino acids. Here the CDR3 reads CASSLGGSEDTQYF. DNA of the CDR3: TGTGCCAGCAGTTTAGGAGGGAGTGAGGATACGCAGTATTTT.

This clonotype was recorded at least ten times. V is TRBV12-3 or TRBV12-4 and J is TRBJ1-1, with D hard to call. V dropped 3 bases and J dropped 1 base, with 6 bases sitting between them. The CDR3 consists of 13 residues. CDR3 protein: CASSFRENTEAFF. As DNA, the CDR3 is TGTGCCAGCAGTTTCAGAGAGAACACTGAAGCTTTCTTT.